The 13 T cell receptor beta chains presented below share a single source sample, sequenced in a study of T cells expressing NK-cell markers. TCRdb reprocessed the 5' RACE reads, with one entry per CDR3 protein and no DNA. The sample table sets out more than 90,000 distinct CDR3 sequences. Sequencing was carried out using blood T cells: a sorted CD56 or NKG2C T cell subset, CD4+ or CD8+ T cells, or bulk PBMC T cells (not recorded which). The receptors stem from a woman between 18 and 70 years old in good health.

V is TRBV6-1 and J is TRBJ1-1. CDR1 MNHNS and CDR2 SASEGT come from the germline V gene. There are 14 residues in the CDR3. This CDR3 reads CASWRGDPNTEAFF.

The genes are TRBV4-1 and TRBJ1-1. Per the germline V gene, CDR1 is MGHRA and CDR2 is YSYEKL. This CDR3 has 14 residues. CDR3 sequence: CASSQEDTNTEAFF.

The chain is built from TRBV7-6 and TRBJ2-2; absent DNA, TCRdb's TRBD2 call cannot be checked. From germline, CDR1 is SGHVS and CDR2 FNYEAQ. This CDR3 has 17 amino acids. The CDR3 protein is CASSLALAGGRTGELFF.

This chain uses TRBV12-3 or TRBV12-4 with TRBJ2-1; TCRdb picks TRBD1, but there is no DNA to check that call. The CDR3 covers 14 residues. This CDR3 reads CASRGDMAYNEQFF.

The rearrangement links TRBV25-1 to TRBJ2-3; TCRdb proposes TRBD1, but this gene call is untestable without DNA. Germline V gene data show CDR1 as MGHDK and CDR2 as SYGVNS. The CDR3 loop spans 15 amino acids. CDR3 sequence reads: CASSPGVEFADTQYF.

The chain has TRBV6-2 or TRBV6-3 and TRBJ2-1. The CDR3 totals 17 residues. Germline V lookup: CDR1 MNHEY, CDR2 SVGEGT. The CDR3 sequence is CASSYVAATTWSDEQFF.

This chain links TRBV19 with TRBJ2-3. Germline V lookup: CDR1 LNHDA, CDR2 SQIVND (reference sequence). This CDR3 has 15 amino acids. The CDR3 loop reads CASSYSGARTDTQYF.

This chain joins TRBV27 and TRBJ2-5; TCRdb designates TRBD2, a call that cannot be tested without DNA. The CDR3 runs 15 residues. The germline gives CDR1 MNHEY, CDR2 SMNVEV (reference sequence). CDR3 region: CASSLFISGQETQYF.

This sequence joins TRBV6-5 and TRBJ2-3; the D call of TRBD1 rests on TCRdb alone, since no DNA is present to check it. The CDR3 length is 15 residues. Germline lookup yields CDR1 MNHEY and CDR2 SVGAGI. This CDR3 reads CASSYGTGFTDTQYF.

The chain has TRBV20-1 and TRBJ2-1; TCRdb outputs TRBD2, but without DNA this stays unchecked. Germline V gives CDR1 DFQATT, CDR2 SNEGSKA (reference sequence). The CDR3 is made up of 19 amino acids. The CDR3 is CSARDSRLAGVTPYNEQFF.

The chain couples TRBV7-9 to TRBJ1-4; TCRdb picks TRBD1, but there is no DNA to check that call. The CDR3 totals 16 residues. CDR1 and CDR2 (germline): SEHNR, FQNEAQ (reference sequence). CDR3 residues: CASSPTRGATNEKLFF.

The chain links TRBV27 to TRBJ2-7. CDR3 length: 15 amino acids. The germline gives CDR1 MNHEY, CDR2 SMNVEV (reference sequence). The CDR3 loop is CASSLMTDPRYEQYF.

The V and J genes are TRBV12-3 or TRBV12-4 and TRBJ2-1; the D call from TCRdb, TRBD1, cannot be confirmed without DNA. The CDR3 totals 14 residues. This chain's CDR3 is CASSSRDQDNEQFF.